This TCR beta chain stems from a study of vaccination effects on CD4 cells after COVID-19. Study-wide findings and caveats: By a late point after vaccination, infection- and vaccine-induced clones had shrunk markedly through clonal contraction. Cross-reactivity with common cold coronaviruses was shown by only 1 of 255 vaccine-induced clones in healthy vaccinees.

Worth noting for this clone: Its antigen is unidentified.

Libraries were prepared by immunoSEQ multiplex PCR; TCRdb keeps only in-frame clonotypes and omits some of them. Among about 21,000 clones listed, 73% were seen once. Using viral peptide pools, the ViraFEST assay grew out antigen-specific CD4+ T cells prior to sequencing. Subsequent to 10 days of culture, CD4+ T cells were isolated. Previously uninfected by SARS-CoV-2, the vaccine recipients also showed negative nucleocapsid antibodies. Germline CDR1 and CDR2: LGHDT and YNNKEL (reference sequence). CDR3 length: 17 residues. V lost 0 bases and J 2 bases, leaving 16 bases between the germline ends. This material consisted of CD4+ T cells from PBMCs cultured with HCoV-NL63 spike peptides, taken before COVID-19 vaccination. This chain links TRBV3-1 (or the pseudogene TRBV3-2) with TRBJ2-5; TRBD2 might be the D (7 bases). The sequence was obtained from a human donor who received a COVID-19 vaccine. The CDR3 loop is CASSQESGGAFQETQYF. The DNA of the CDR3 is TGTGCCAGCAGCCAAGAAAGTGGGGGGGCTTTTCAAGAGACCCAGTACTTC.